Listed here is a single TCR beta chain. The sample belongs to a study of blood T cell repertoires in COVID-19. About the study: The cDNA or gDNA used as material had been derived from T cells, B-cell-depleted T cells, or PBMCs.

Only in-frame clones appear in the TCRdb table, and some are missing; sequencing was by immunoSEQ multiplex PCR. The sample consists of approximately 140,000 clones, roughly 87% of them appearing once. V lost 5 bases and J lost 6, with 11 bases in between. The CDR3 has 13 residues. The clonotype originates from a woman aged 40 to 50 who had been exposed to COVID-19. The V and J genes are TRBV12-3 or TRBV12-4 and TRBJ2-1; no reliable D call. The sample consisted of PBMCs or T cells enriched from blood (not recorded which). CDR3 sequence (DNA): TGTGCCAGCAGTGAGACTGAGACCAATGAGCAGTTCTTC. This codes for CASSETETNEQFF.